One TCR beta chain is described in this entry. No antigen is known for it. Genomic DNA of every subset was divided equally among multiple immunoSEQ plates. TCRdb's table, derived via immunoSEQ multiplex PCR, lists solely in-frame clones and lacks some. The sample consists of around 2,100,000 clones, less than 95% of them appearing once. The source of the sample is a study of shared clonotypes between healthy human individuals. Study-wide findings and caveats: Generation probability values for non-shared clonotypes were lower than those for clonotypes shared by all four donors.

Germline V CDR1 and CDR2: PRHDT, FYEKMQ (reference sequence). The length of the CDR3 is 17 residues. J was trimmed by 2 bases and V by 1 base; bases with no gene match: 9. CD45RO negativity and positive selection for CCR7 defined naive CD8 cells, a population that excluded terminally differentiated effector memory CD45RA+ cells. This receptor was identified in a man aged 18 to 30 in good health. The specimen was naive CD8+ T cells sorted from blood. V gene TRBV13 combines with J gene TRBJ2-3, with 7 positions matching TRBD2. The chain's CDR3 is CASSLDSSGDLTDTQYF. The CDR3 bases are TGTGCCAGCAGCTTAGATTCCAGCGGGGACCTCACAGATACGCAGTATTTT.